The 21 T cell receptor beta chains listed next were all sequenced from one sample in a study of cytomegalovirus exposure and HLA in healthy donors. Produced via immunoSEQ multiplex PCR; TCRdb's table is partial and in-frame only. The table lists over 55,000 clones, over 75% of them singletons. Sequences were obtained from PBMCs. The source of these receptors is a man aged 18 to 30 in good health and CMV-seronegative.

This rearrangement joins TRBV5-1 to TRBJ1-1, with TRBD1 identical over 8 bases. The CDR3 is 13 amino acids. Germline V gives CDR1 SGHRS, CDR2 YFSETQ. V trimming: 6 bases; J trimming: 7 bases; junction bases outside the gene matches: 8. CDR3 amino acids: CASTPSGTGEAFF. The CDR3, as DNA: TGCGCCAGCACCCCCTCCGGGACAGGTGAAGCTTTCTTT.

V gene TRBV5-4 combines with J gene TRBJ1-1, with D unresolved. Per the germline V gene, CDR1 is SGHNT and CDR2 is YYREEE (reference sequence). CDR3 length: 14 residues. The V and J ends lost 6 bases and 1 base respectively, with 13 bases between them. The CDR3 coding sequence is TGTGCCAGCAACCTTCGAGGAGCGAACACTGAAGCTTTCTTT. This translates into CASNLRGANTEAFF.

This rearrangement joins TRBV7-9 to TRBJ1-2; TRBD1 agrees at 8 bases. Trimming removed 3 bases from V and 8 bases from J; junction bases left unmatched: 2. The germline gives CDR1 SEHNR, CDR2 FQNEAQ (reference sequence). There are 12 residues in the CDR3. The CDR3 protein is CASSFQGAGYTF. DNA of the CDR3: TGTGCCAGCAGCTTTCAGGGGGCGGGCTACACCTTC.

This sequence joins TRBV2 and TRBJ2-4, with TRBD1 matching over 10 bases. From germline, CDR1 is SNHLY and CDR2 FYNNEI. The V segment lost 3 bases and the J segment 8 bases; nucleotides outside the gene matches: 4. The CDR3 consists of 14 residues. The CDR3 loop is CASSDVGQGDIQYF. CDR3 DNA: TGTGCCAGCAGTGATGTTGGACAGGGGGACATTCAGTACTTC.

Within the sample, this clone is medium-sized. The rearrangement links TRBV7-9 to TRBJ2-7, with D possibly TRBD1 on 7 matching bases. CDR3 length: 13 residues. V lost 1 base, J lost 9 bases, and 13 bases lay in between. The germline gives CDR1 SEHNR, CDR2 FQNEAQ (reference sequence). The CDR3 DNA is TGTGCCAGCAGCTTAGGACAGGGCGGGGTGCAGTACTTC. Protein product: CASSLGQGGVQYF.

CDR3 region: CASSLVGVGDTQYF. CDR3 DNA sequence: TGTGCCAGCAGCTTAGTGGGAGTTGGCGATACGCAGTATTTT. The V call is TRBV7-9, the J call TRBJ2-3; D is perhaps TRBD2 (5 bases). CDR3 length: 14 residues. Germline lookup yields CDR1 SEHNR and CDR2 FQNEAQ (reference sequence). Deletions cut 1 base from V and 6 bases from J, with 11 bases between.

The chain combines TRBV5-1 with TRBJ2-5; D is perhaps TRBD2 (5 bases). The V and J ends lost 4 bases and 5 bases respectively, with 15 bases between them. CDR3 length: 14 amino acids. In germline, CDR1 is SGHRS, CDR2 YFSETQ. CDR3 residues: CASSGRGSGETQYF. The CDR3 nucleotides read TGCGCCAGCAGCGGCAGAGGATCGGGGGAGACCCAGTACTTC.

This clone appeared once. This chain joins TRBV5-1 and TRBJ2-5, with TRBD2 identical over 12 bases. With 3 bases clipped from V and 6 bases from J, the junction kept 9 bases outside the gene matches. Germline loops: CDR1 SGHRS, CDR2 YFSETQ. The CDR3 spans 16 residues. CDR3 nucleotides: TGCGCCAGCAGCTGGCTGACTAGCGGGAGCGTACAGACCCAGTACTTC. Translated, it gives CASSWLTSGSVQTQYF.

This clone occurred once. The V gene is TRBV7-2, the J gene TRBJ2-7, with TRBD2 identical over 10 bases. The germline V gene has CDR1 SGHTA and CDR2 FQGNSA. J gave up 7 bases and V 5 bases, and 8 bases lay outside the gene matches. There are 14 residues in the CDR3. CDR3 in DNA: TGTGCCAGCAGCACAACTAGCGGGATGGGGGAGCAGTACTTC. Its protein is CASSTTSGMGEQYF.

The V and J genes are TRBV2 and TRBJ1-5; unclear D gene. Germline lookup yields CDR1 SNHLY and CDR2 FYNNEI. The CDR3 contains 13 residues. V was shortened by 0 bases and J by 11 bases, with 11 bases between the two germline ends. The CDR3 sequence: CASSEANGVSQHF. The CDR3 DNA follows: TGTGCCAGCAGTGAAGCTAACGGTGTGTCCCAGCATTTT.

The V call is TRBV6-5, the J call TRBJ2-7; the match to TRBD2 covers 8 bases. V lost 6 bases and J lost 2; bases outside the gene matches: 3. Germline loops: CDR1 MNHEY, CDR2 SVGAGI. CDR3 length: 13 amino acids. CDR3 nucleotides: TGTGCCAGCAGCCCAGCGGGGGCCTACGAGCAGTACTTC. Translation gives CASSPAGAYEQYF.

For the CDR3, the DNA is TGCGCCAGCAGCATGGGACAGGGGACCTACGAGCAGTACTTC. This translates into CASSMGQGTYEQYF. The chain recombines TRBV5-1 with TRBJ2-7; 10 nucleotides align to TRBD1. CDR3 size: 14 residues. The junction had 3 bases not matched to a gene; V was cut back by 4 bases and J by 2 bases. CDR1 is SGHRS, CDR2 YFSETQ, per germline.

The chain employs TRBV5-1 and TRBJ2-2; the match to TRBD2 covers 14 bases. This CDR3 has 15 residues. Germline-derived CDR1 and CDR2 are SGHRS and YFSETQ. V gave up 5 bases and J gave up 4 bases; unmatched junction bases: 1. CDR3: CASRGLAGGTGELFF. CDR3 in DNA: TGCGCCAGCAGAGGACTAGCGGGAGGCACCGGGGAGCTGTTTTTT.

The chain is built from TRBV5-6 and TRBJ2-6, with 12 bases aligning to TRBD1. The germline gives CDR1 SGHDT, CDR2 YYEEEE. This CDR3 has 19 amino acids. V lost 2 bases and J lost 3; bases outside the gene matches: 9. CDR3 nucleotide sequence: TGTGCCAGCAGCTTCCCTCCGGGACAGGGGGCGAGTGGGGCCAACGTCCTGACTTTC. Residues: CASSFPPGQGASGANVLTF.

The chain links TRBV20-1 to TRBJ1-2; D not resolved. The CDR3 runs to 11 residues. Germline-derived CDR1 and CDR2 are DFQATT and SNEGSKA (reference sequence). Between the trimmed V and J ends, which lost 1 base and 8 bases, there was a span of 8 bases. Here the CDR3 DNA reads TGCAGTGCTAGAGGGGCAAGGGGCTACACCTTC. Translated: CSARGARGYTF.

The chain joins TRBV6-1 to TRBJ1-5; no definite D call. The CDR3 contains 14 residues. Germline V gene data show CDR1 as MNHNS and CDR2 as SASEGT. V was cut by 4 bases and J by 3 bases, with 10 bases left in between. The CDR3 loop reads CASSVQAFNQPQHF. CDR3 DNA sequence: TGTGCCAGCAGTGTTCAGGCGTTCAATCAGCCCCAGCATTTT.

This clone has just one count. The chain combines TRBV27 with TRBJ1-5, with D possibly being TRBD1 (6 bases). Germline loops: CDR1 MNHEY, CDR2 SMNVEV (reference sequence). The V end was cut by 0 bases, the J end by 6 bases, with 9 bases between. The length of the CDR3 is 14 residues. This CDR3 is CASSLSGGRQPQHF. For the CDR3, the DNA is TGTGCCAGCAGTTTATCAGGGGGACGTCAGCCCCAGCATTTT.

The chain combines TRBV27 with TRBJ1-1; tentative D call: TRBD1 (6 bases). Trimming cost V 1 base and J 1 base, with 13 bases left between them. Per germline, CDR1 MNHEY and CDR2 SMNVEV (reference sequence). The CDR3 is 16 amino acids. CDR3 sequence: CASSLFIGTSNTEAFF. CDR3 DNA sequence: TGTGCCAGCAGTTTATTCATCGGGACATCGAACACTGAAGCTTTCTTT.

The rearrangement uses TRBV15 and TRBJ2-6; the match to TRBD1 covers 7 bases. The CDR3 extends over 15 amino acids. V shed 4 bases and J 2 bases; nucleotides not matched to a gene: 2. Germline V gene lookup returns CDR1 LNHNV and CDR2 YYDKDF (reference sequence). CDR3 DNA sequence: TGTGCCACCAGCACAACAGGGGCTGGGGCCAACGTCCTGACTTTC. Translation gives CATSTTGAGANVLTF.

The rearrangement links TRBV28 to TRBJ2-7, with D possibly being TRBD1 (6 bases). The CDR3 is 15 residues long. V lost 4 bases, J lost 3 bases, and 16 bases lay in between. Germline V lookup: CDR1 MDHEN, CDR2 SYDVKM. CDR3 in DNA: TGTGCCAGCAGTTGGCAGGGGCTTGGGATCTACGAGCAGTACTTC. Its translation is CASSWQGLGIYEQYF.

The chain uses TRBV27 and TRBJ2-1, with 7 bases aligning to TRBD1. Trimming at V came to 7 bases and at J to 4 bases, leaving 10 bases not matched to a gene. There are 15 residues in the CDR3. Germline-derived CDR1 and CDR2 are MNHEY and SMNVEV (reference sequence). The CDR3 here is CASTRGGTAYNEQFF. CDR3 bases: TGTGCCAGCACTCGAGGGGGCACCGCATACAATGAGCAGTTCTTC.